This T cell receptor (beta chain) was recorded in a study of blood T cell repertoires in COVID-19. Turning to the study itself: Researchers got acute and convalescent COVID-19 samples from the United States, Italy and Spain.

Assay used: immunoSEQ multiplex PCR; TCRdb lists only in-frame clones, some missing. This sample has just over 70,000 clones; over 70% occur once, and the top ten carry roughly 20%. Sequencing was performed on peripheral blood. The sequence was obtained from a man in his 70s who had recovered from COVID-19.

CDR3 sequence: CASSLSYSNEKLFF. CDR3 bases: TGTGCCAGCAGCTTATCATACAGTAATGAAAAACTGTTTTTT. The V call is TRBV7-2, the J call TRBJ1-4; D unresolved. The CDR3 runs to 14 residues. Germline lookup yields CDR1 SGHTA and CDR2 FQGNSA. Trimming took off 2 bases at V and 4 bases at J, with 8 bases between the two ends.